This entry concerns a single T cell receptor (beta chain). V dropped 4 bases and J dropped 5 bases, with 14 bases sitting between them. The CDR3 has 13 residues. CDR1 and CDR2 from the germline V gene are SQVTM and ANQGSEA. Per the authors' pipeline: Counts of nucleated cells, estimated from reference gene primer amplification, were obtained. Repertoires were generated with immunoSEQ multiplex PCR, while TCRdb's copy carries only in-frame clones and drops some. V and J calls and clone size are as listed in that table; D and trimming were resolved from the DNA. The data contain a few hundred thousand clones, 70% to 90% of them singletons. The entry originates in a study of blood T cell repertoires in COVID-19. Across the whole study: Collection of acute and convalescent COVID-19 samples took place in the United States, Italy and Spain. From T cells, B-cell-depleted T cells, or PBMCs came the material, which was cDNA or gDNA.

Seattle's cohort entered during active infection and was followed longitudinally. The chain recombines TRBV29-1 with TRBJ1-1, with D perhaps TRBD1 (6 bases). What was sequenced was peripheral blood. The TCR originated in a woman in her sixties or seventies with COVID-19, enrolled during active disease. CDR3 nucleotide sequence: TGCAGCGTTGTCGGACAGACAGTGACTGAAGCTTTCTTT. Its translation is CSVVGQTVTEAFF.